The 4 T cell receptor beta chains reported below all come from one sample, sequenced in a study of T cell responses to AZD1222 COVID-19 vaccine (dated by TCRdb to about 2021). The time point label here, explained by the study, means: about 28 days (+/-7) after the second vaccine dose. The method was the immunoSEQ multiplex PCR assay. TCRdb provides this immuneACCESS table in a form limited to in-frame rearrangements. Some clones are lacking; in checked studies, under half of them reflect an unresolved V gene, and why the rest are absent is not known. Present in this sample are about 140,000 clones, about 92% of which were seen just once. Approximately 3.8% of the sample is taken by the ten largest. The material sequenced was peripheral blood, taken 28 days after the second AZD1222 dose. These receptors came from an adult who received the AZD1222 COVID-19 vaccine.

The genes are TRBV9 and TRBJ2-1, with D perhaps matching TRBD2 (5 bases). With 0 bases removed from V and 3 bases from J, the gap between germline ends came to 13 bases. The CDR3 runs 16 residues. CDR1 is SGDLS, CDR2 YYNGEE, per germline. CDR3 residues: CASSVGPRAGYNEQFF. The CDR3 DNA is TGTGCCAGCAGCGTAGGTCCGAGGGCGGGCTACAATGAGCAGTTCTTC.

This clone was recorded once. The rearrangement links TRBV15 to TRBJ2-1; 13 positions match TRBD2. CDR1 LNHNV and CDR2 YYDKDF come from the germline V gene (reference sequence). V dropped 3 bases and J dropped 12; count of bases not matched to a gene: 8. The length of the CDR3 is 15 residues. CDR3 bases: TGTGCCACCAGCAGGATCGGACTAGCGGGAGAGGGGCAGTTCTTC. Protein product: CATSRIGLAGEGQFF.

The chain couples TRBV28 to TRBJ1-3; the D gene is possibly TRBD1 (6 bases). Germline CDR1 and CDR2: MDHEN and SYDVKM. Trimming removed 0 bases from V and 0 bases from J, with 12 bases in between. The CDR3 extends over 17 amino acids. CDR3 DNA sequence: TGTGCCAGCAGTTTATGGGTGGAGGGGGTCTCTGGAAACACCATATATTTT. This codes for CASSLWVEGVSGNTIYF.

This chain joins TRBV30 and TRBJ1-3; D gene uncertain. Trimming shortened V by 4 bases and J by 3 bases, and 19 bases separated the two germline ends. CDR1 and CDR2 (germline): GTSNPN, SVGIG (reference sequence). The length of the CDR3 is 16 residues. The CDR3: CAWTLLEGLVGNTIYF. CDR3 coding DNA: TGTGCCTGGACCCTTTTGGAGGGCTTGGTTGGAAACACCATATATTTT.